These 10 T cell receptor beta chains came from one sample sequenced in a study of T cells in Graves' hyperthyroidism and ophthalmopathy. Authors of the study amplified TCR beta CDR3 regions from RNA transcripts. The HTBI set primed first-round TCR CDR3 RT-PCR. TCRdb itself ran the multiplex PCR reads through MiXCR, one entry per CDR3 protein. Among 700,000 or so distinct CDR3 sequences listed, about 14% were seen once. Sequenced input: blood. These receptor sequences come from a woman between 50 and 59 years old with Graves' ophthalmopathy.

This clonotype has a count of ten or more. The chain carries TRBV12-3 or TRBV12-4 and TRBJ2-3; D is possibly TRBD1 (5 bases). CDR3 length equals 14 residues. V was clipped by 7 bases and J by 1 base, with 12 bases between them. The CDR3: CASTGYPRTDTQYF. The CDR3 DNA is TGTGCCAGCACAGGGTACCCCCGCACAGATACGCAGTATTTT.

In this sample, this clonotype turned up many times. CDR3 in DNA: TGTGCCAGCAGACATACTAGCGGAGCCATCTACGAGCAGTACTTC. This gives the protein CASRHTSGAIYEQYF. The genes are TRBV6-2 or TRBV6-3 and TRBJ2-7; TRBD2 matches 8 bases. V shed 6 bases and J 3 bases; nucleotides not matched to a gene: 10. The CDR3 runs 15 residues. Germline V lookup: CDR1 MNHEY, CDR2 SVGEGT.

This chain joins TRBV6-2 or TRBV6-3 and TRBJ2-7; 7 bases line up with TRBD2. The CDR3 covers 16 residues. Germline CDR1 and CDR2: MNHEY and SVGEGT. The V and J ends lost 6 bases and 4 bases, in that order; junction bases with no gene match: 15. The chain's CDR3 is CASRVRLARRGYEQYF. The DNA for the CDR3 is TGTGCCAGCAGGGTTCGACTAGCCCGGCGGGGGTACGAGCAGTACTTC.

This clonotype has a count of ten or more. The chain has TRBV5-1 and TRBJ2-4; tentatively, D is TRBD2 (6 bases). Germline CDR1 is SGHRS and CDR2 is YFSETQ. The CDR3 contains 17 residues. V gave up 4 bases and J gave up 6 bases, with 23 bases separating them. CDR3 sequence: CASSPRFVGSGGNIQYF. CDR3 bases: TGCGCCAGCAGCCCGCGTTTTGTCGGGAGCGGTGGAAACATTCAGTACTTC. The full variable domain, completed using reference TRBV5-1 and TRBJ2-4, is KAGVTQTPRYLIKTRGQQVTLSCSPISGHRSVSWYQQTPGQGLQFLFEYFSETQRNKGNFPGRFSGRQFSNSRSEMNVSTLELGDSALYLCASSPRFVGSGGNIQYFGAGTRLSVL.

This clonotype was seen repeatedly, ten times or more. The chain couples TRBV2 to TRBJ2-6; D is unresolved. The CDR3 has 15 residues. In germline, CDR1 is SNHLY, CDR2 FYNNEI. V lost 3 bases to trimming and J lost 0 bases, with 6 bases between them. CDR3 bases: TGTGCCAGCAGTGACGCAGGCTCTGGGGCCAACGTCCTGACTTTC. Its protein product is CASSDAGSGANVLTF.

This clonotype was observed a few times. The chain uses TRBV20-1 and TRBJ2-2, with 8 nucleotides matching TRBD1. Germline V CDR1 and CDR2: DFQATT, SNEGSKA (reference sequence). V was pared by 2 bases and J by 5 bases, with 10 bases of the junction left unmatched. There are 16 residues in the CDR3. The CDR3 spells CSARKPGGARTGELFF. CDR3 DNA sequence: TGCAGTGCTAGAAAACCAGGGGGCGCAAGGACCGGGGAGCTGTTTTTT.

Ten or more counts support this clonotype. The chain carries TRBV27 and TRBJ1-2; D gene uncertain. Germline CDR1 is MNHEY and CDR2 is SMNVEV (reference sequence). Trimming took 0 bases from V and 6 from J, leaving 20 bases between them. This CDR3 comprises 17 residues. The CDR3, as DNA: TGTGCCAGCAGTTTATCCGAATTGCCAGGCTTAACCAATGGCTACACCTTC. This encodes CASSLSELPGLTNGYTF.

This sequence joins TRBV28 and TRBJ1-2; D is undetermined. V lost 6 bases and J lost 7, with 15 bases in between. This CDR3 is 13 amino acids long. CDR1 is MDHEN and CDR2 is SYDVKM in the germline V gene. Here the CDR3 DNA reads TGTGCCAGCAGCCTGAGAGGGTCTTTTGGCTACACCTTC. Amino acids: CASSLRGSFGYTF.

This sequence joins TRBV20-1 and TRBJ1-6; D gene uncertain. This CDR3 is built from 19 residues. Trimming removed 2 bases at V and 0 bases at J, with 20 bases between. Germline-derived CDR1 and CDR2 are DFQATT and SNEGSKA (reference sequence). The CDR3 nucleotides read TGCAGTGCTAGAAGGGAGTACGCTGGTATGAGCTCCTATAATTCACCCCTCCACTTT. The encoded protein is CSARREYAGMSSYNSPLHF.

V gene TRBV4-1 combines with J gene TRBJ2-1, with TRBD2 matching 12 bases. Germline values: CDR1 MGHRA, CDR2 YSYEKL. There are 17 residues in the CDR3. The V and J ends lost 1 base and 7 bases, in that order; junction bases with no gene match: 8. CDR3: CASSQGLAGGPENEQFF. In DNA form, the CDR3 reads TGCGCCAGCAGCCAAGGGCTAGCGGGAGGGCCGGAGAATGAGCAGTTCTTC.